One T cell receptor (beta chain) is described in this entry. Its antigen is unknown. The entry originates in a study of long-term antiretroviral therapy in people with HIV. Regarding the study as a whole: Across all time points, the repertoire was dominated by clones that expanded before ART. Relative to control repertoires, HIV repertoires exhibited narrower CDR3 length ranges.

The CDR3 extends over 14 amino acids. Germline CDR1 is LNHDA and CDR2 is SQIVND (reference sequence). Trimming took off 7 bases at V and 0 bases at J, with 10 bases between the two ends. All donors provided no fewer than one pre-ART and no fewer than two post-ART PBMC samples. Treated in the United States were all of the participants with HIV. Running of the v3.0 immunoSEQ assay took place at survey level. TCRdb's table, derived via immunoSEQ multiplex PCR, lists solely in-frame clones and lacks some. Altogether some 13,000 clones are present, about four fifths being singletons, with the ten largest covering 18%.

Sequences were derived from unsorted PBMCs, sampled around 8.1 years after starting antiretroviral therapy. This clonotype was sampled from a middle-aged man with HIV. The chain uses TRBV19 and TRBJ1-5; D is undetermined. Here the CDR3 reads CASNDIYSNQPQHF. CDR3 nucleotides: TGTGCCAGTAACGACATTTATAGCAATCAGCCCCAGCATTTT.